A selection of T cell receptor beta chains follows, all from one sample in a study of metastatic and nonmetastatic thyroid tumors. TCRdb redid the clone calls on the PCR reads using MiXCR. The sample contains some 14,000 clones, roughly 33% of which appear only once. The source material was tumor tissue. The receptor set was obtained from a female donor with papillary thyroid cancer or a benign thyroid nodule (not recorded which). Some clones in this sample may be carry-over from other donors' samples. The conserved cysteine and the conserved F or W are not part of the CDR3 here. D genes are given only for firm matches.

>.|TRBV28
ASYTSLYEQY
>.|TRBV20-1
SAKAPVGEQY
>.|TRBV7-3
ASSLTDGSNNEQF
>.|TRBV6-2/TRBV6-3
ASSYVADTYEQY
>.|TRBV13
ASSIVRGTEAF
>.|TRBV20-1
SAREPGEDTEAF
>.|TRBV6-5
ASSYSQGNQPQH
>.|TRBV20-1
SARQTEAGKLEQY
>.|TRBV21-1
ASSTREGTGISYNEQF
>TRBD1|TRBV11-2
ASSLSPAGGSWEQY
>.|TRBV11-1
ASSPLDGSGATYEQY
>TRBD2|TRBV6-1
ASSQLAGPSYNEQF
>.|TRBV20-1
SAKPGPSAETQY
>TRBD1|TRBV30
AWTRGDRLTNYGYT
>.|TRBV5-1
ASNSGIYNEQF
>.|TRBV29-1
SVEGTDYNEQF
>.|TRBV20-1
SAYDPRGAYEQY
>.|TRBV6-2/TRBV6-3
ASSPLGTTSYNEQF
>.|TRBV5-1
ASSLDQIYYEKY
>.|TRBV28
ASRPTDRANYGYA
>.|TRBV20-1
SARDGSRNQPQH
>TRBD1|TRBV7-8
ASSPEGDRISYEQY
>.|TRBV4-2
ASSQEDRAGNTIY
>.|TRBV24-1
ATSEGRASKPQY
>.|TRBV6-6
ASSYSTRAWEISNYGYT
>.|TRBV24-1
ATSEMKGGTDTQY
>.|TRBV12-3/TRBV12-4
ASSLVEREQF
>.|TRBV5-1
ASSLGVWEANEKLF
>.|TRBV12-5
ASGPDLHEQY
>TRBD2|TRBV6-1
ASSESGVGLAGGYTQY
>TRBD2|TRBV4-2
ASSQEPSGSNEQY
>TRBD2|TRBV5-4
ASSLAGGSTDTQY
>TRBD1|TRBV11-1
ASSLGQTGGDTEAF